These 12 T cell receptor beta chains originate from one sample sequenced in a study of post-analysis software for immune sequencing data. Broader study findings: Patients carried roughly five TRBV segments more frequently than controls did, and TRBV5-6, TRBV5-1 and TRBV20-1 were among them.

These TCRs are of unknown antigen specificity. Prepared TCR beta cDNA libraries contained unique molecular identifiers. TCRdb analysed the PCR reads with MiXCR anew, one entry per CDR3 protein. This sample has over 300,000 distinct CDR3 sequences; approximately 38% occur once, and the top ten carry around an eighth. The sample was blood. These receptor sequences come from a girl between 10 and 17 years old with multiple sclerosis.

This clonotype has more than one count but fewer than ten. The V gene is TRBV4-3, the J gene TRBJ2-1; D might be TRBD1 (6 bases). This CDR3 spans 16 amino acids. Trimming stripped 0 bases from V and 1 base from J, with 10 bases between. Germline V CDR1 and CDR2: LGHNA, YSLEER. DNA for the CDR3: TGCGCCAGCAGCCAAGAACAGGGTCGTTCCTACAATGAGCAGTTCTTC. Translated: CASSQEQGRSYNEQFF.

This chain links TRBV5-1 with TRBJ2-5; TRBD1 agrees at 8 bases. Per the germline V gene, CDR1 is SGHRS and CDR2 is YFSETQ. CDR3 length equals 15 residues. J lost 3 bases, V lost 4 bases, and 8 bases had no gene match. DNA of the CDR3: TGCGCCAGCAGCCCTGGACAGGGACCCGAAGAGACCCAGTACTTC. Translating it yields CASSPGQGPEETQYF.

The chain combines TRBV4-2 with TRBJ1-4; no definite D call. The CDR3 is made up of 15 amino acids. V was clipped by 0 bases and J by 2 bases, with 7 bases between them. Germline assignment: CDR1 LGHNA and CDR2 YNFKEQ. CDR3 nucleotides: TGTGCCAGCAGCCAAGATTTTAGGACTAATGAAAAACTGTTTTTT. Translation gives CASSQDFRTNEKLFF.

The sample holds many counts of this clonotype. V gene TRBV10-3 combines with J gene TRBJ2-7; D possibly corresponds to TRBD1 (6 bases). Trimming pared 10 bases from V and 2 bases from J, leaving 21 bases between. From germline, CDR1 is ENHRY and CDR2 SYGVKD. The CDR3 sequence is 15 residues long. CDR3 protein: CATRGLRTDTYEQYF. The DNA of the CDR3 is TGTGCCACGAGGGGTTTAAGGACAGACACCTACGAGCAGTACTTC.

V gene TRBV5-1 combines with J gene TRBJ2-7; 9 nucleotides align to TRBD1. Trimming removed 7 bases from V and 0 bases from J; junction bases left unmatched: 8. CDR3 length equals 15 residues. Germline values: CDR1 SGHRS, CDR2 YFSETQ. The CDR3 reads CASWTGTGSSYEQYF. DNA for the CDR3: TGCGCCAGCTGGACCGGGACAGGGAGCTCCTACGAGCAGTACTTC. The full variable domain, its missing parts supplied by reference TRBV5-1 and TRBJ2-7, is KAGVTQTPRYLIKTRGQQVTLSCSPISGHRSVSWYQQTPGQGLQFLFEYFSETQRNKGNFPGRFSGRQFSNSRSEMNVSTLELGDSALYLCASWTGTGSSYEQYFGPGTRLTVT.

The chain employs TRBV5-5 and TRBJ2-1, with D maybe TRBD2 (5 bases). The ends were cut back, 0 bases at V and 3 bases at J, with 13 bases in the middle. Germline V gene sequence: CDR1 SGHKS, CDR2 YYEKEE (reference sequence). This CDR3 contains 16 residues. The CDR3 region is CASSLGRILDYNEQFF. In nucleotides, the CDR3 is TGTGCCAGCAGCTTGGGTAGAATACTAGACTACAATGAGCAGTTCTTC.

This chain links TRBV12-3 or TRBV12-4 with TRBJ2-7; D possibly corresponds to TRBD2 (5 bases). This CDR3 comprises 13 residues. Trimming left V 7 bases short and J 7 bases short, with 17 bases between. CDR3 coding DNA: TGTGCCAGCACCCGCGGGTGGGCTGGAGAGCAGTACTTC. It yields the protein CASTRGWAGEQYF.

V gene TRBV5-1 combines with J gene TRBJ1-2; D may be TRBD1 (5 bases). The germline V and J ends were trimmed by 5 bases and 6 bases, with 11 bases remaining between them. CDR3 length: 12 amino acids. CDR1 and CDR2 from the germline V gene are SGHRS and YFSETQ. The CDR3 region has the DNA TGCGCCAGCAGTTGGGACGTGGATGGCTACACCTTC. It yields the protein CASSWDVDGYTF.

This clonotype was recorded many times. The chain employs TRBV5-1 and TRBJ2-5; TRBD1 matches 7 bases. The CDR3 covers 16 residues. Germline values: CDR1 SGHRS, CDR2 YFSETQ. The trim removed 0 bases at V and 4 bases at J, leaving 9 bases unmatched. The CDR3 loop is CASSLERGQVGETQYF. DNA for the CDR3: TGCGCCAGCAGCTTGGAAAGGGGGCAGGTCGGAGAGACCCAGTACTTC.

This clonotype showed up just a few times. The rearrangement joins TRBV10-3 to TRBJ2-5; D not certain. The CDR3 is 14 residues long. V was pared by 2 bases and J by 4 bases, with 11 bases between. Germline loops: CDR1 ENHRY, CDR2 SYGVKD. In DNA form, the CDR3 reads TGTGCCATCAGTGAGAATGGGTTAGGAGAGACCCAGTACTTC. It encodes CAISENGLGETQYF.

In this sample, this clonotype turned up a few times. This sequence joins TRBV20-1 and TRBJ2-1, with 7 bases matching TRBD1. The V gene's germline CDR1 is DFQATT and CDR2 SNEGSKA (reference sequence). The CDR3 loop spans 13 amino acids. V shed 4 bases, J shed 10 bases, and the junction held 10 bases outside the gene matches. The CDR3 here is CSATKHTGAEQFF. The CDR3 DNA is TGCAGTGCTACCAAACATACAGGGGCCGAGCAGTTCTTC.

This rearrangement joins TRBV5-1 to TRBJ2-3; D unclear. Trimming cost V 4 bases and J 7 bases, with 19 bases left between them. CDR3 length: 15 residues. Germline V gene data show CDR1 as SGHRS and CDR2 as YFSETQ. In DNA, the CDR3 is TGCGCCAGCAGCCCTCGATTTGCCGACTCGAATACGCAGTATTTT. Amino acid sequence: CASSPRFADSNTQYF.